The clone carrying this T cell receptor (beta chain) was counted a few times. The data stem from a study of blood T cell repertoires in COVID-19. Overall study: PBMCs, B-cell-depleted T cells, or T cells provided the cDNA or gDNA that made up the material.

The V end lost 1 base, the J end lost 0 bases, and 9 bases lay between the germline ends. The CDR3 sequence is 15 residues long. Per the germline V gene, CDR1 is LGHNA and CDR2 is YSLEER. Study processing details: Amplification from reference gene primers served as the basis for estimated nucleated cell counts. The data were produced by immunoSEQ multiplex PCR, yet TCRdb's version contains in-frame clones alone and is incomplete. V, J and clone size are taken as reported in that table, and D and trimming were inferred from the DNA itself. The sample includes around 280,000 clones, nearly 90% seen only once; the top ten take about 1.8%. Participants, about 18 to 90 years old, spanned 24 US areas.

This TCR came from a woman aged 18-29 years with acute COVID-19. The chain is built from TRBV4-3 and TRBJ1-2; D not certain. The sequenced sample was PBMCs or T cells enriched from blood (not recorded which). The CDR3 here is CASSQVPSANYGYTF. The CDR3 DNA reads TGCGCCAGCAGCCAAGTCCCCTCAGCTAACTATGGCTACACCTTC.